Listed here are 24 T cell receptor beta chains from one sample, sequenced in a study of blood T cells in healthy people across ages. With a J-beta primer mix and a sample-barcoded 5' primer, a second PCR ran about 7 to 12 cycles. Each CDR3 protein gets one entry after TCRdb re-called the 5' RACE reads with MiXCR. The data contain about 1.5 million distinct CDR3 sequences, roughly 40% of them seen just once; the ten biggest clones take up roughly 8.2%. The sequencing input was blood. The receptors were gathered from a woman aged 18-29 years in good health.

This rearrangement joins TRBV7-3 to TRBJ1-1; D is undetermined. V lost 1 base, J lost 1 base, and 10 bases lay in between. In germline, CDR1 is SGHTA, CDR2 FQGTGA. This CDR3 is built from 15 residues. CDR3 residues: CASSLMLAENTEAFF. The DNA of the CDR3 is TGTGCCAGCAGCTTAATGTTGGCGGAGAACACTGAAGCTTTCTTT. The whole variable domain, remainder taken from reference TRBV7-3 and TRBJ1-1, is GAGVSQTPSNKVTEKGKYVELRCDPISGHTALYWYRQSLGQGPEFLIYFQGTGAADDSGLPNDRFFAVRPEGSVSTLKIQRTERGDSAVYLCASSLMLAENTEAFFGQGTRLTVV.

The chain has TRBV7-2 and TRBJ2-3, with 10 bases aligning to TRBD2. The CDR3 contains 15 residues. J gave up 4 bases and V 6 bases, and 7 bases lay outside the gene matches. Germline V gives CDR1 SGHTA, CDR2 FQGNSA. The CDR3 sequence is CASSSVSGGADTQYF. The CDR3 DNA follows: TGTGCCAGCAGTTCAGTAAGCGGGGGGGCAGATACGCAGTATTTT.

A note on this clonotype: This may be a read error, as it is one base from a much larger clone. The chain couples TRBV11-1 to TRBJ2-3, with D unresolved. V was trimmed by 1 base and J by 6 bases, leaving 5 bases between them. Germline CDR1 is SGHAT and CDR2 is FQDESV (reference sequence). The CDR3 totals 12 residues. The CDR3 DNA reads as TGTGCCAGCAGCTTAGAGTGGGATACGCAGTATTTT. It yields the protein CASSLEWDTQYF.

CDR3 DNA: TGTGCCAGCAGCGTACGGGACAGGCCCTACAATGAGCAGTTCTTC. This gives the protein CASSVRDRPYNEQFF. The chain uses TRBV9 and TRBJ2-1; 8 bases are shared with TRBD1. Per the germline V gene, CDR1 is SGDLS and CDR2 is YYNGEE. V trimming: 1 base; J trimming: 2 bases; junction bases outside the gene matches: 2. CDR3 length equals 15 residues.

This clonotype was counted only a few times. The chain recombines TRBV10-3 with TRBJ2-3; tentative D call: TRBD2 (7 bases). V dropped 6 bases and J dropped 1 base, with 14 bases sitting between them. The CDR3 has 15 residues. The germline V gene encodes CDR1 ENHRY and CDR2 SYGVKD. The CDR3: CAIRRGGEGTDTQYF. In nucleotides, the CDR3 is TGTGCCATCAGGAGGGGGGGGGAGGGCACAGATACGCAGTATTTT.

This rearrangement joins TRBV30 to TRBJ2-3; TRBD2 matches 7 bases. The length of the CDR3 is 13 residues. V lost 6 bases, J lost 2 bases, and 5 bases stayed unmatched. Germline lookup yields CDR1 GTSNPN and CDR2 SVGIG (reference sequence). CDR3 DNA sequence: TGTGCCTGTCAAGCGGGGTCCACAGATACGCAGTATTTT. Translation gives CACQAGSTDTQYF.

The rearrangement links TRBV11-3 to TRBJ2-1, with TRBD2 identical over 15 bases. TRBJ2-7 matches the DNA end more closely, so the J call is doubtful. Looked up from germline, CDR1 is SGHNT and CDR2 is YENEEA. The CDR3 has 19 amino acids. The CDR3 DNA is TGTGCCAGCAGCTCACCCCTCAGGACTAGCGGGGGGGACTACAATGAGCAGTACTTC. It codes for CASSSPLRTSGGDYNEQYF.

This clonotype has only a few counts. The J gene is TRBJ2-7, the V gene TRBV18, with 7 positions matching TRBD1. The CDR3 consists of 14 residues. V shed 4 bases and J 4 bases; nucleotides not matched to a gene: 7. Germline V CDR1 and CDR2: KGHSH, LQKENI. CDR3 sequence reads: CASSRDRIQYEQYF. Here the CDR3 DNA reads TGTGCCAGCTCACGGGACAGAATCCAGTACGAGCAGTACTTC.

This CDR3 is CASTRKEVQYF. As DNA, the CDR3 is TGTGCCAGCACGAGAAAGGAAGTGCAGTACTTC. The V gene is TRBV2, the J gene TRBJ2-5, with D uncertain. Germline V gives CDR1 SNHLY, CDR2 FYNNEI. Trimming pared 7 bases from V and 11 bases from J, leaving 14 bases between. CDR3 length: 11 residues.

The rearrangement links TRBV5-1 to TRBJ1-1; tentatively, D is TRBD1 (5 bases). This CDR3 is 16 amino acids long. Germline V gives CDR1 SGHRS, CDR2 YFSETQ. V was clipped by 4 bases and J by 0 bases, with 16 bases between them. The DNA of the CDR3 is TGCGCCAGCAGCGTGGGTAGGGACCTCATGAACACTGAAGCTTTCTTT. Its translation is CASSVGRDLMNTEAFF.

CDR3 bases: TGTGCCAGCAGCTTAGGCCCCATCAGGGGCTCCTACGAGCAGTACTTC. Encoded protein: CASSLGPIRGSYEQYF. The chain employs TRBV7-6 and TRBJ2-7, with D tentatively TRBD1 (6 bases). V was trimmed by 1 base and J by 0 bases, leaving 13 bases between them. CDR3 length: 16 amino acids. CDR1 is SGHVS, CDR2 FNYEAQ, per germline.

This chain links TRBV5-1 with TRBJ2-1, with D perhaps TRBD1 (5 bases). Deletions cut 0 bases from V and 0 bases from J, with 7 bases between. CDR1 and CDR2 (germline): SGHRS, YFSETQ. The CDR3 contains 15 residues. The CDR3 nucleotides read TGCGCCAGCAGCTTGGCCAGGGCCTCCTACAATGAGCAGTTCTTC. Protein: CASSLARASYNEQFF.

In regard to this clonotype: Sequence at one end of the junction differs from germline and may be a read error. V gene TRBV6-1 combines with J gene TRBJ2-3; the D gene is possibly TRBD1 (5 bases). The CDR3 loop spans 15 amino acids. CDR1 is MNHNS and CDR2 is SASEGT in the germline V gene. This CDR3 reads CAGSEPGMGPDTQYF. As DNA, the CDR3 is TGTGCCGGCAGTGAACCCGGTATGGGGCCAGATACGCAGTATTTT.

This clonotype was counted ten times or more. The CDR3, as DNA: TGCAGCGTTGAGGGACAAGGGTACGAGCAGTACTTC. This translates into CSVEGQGYEQYF. The chain carries TRBV29-1 and TRBJ2-7, with D possibly TRBD1 on 6 matching bases. V shed 3 bases and J shed 4 bases, with 10 bases lying between them. The CDR3 extends over 12 amino acids. Germline-derived CDR1 and CDR2 are SQVTM and ANQGSEA.

A remark on this clonotype: Germline and junction disagree at one end, which may indicate a read error. The V and J genes are TRBV7-9 and TRBJ2-1, with D possibly being TRBD1 (5 bases). CDR3 size: 13 residues. Germline V gene data show CDR1 as SEHNR and CDR2 as FQNEAQ (reference sequence). CDR3 in amino acids: CAAPADTYYEQFF. CDR3 sequence (DNA): TGTGCCGCACCGGCGGACACCTACTATGAGCAGTTCTTC.

The chain is built from TRBV4-1 and TRBJ1-1; no firm D call. Deletions cut 0 bases from V and 5 bases from J, with 7 bases between. Germline V gene lookup returns CDR1 MGHRA and CDR2 YSYEKL. This CDR3 contains 13 residues. DNA for the CDR3: TGCGCCAGCAGCCAAGATATAGTAACTGAAGCTTTCTTT. Translated, it gives CASSQDIVTEAFF.

This clonotype was counted once. The chain is built from TRBV4-2 and TRBJ2-7, with D tentatively TRBD2 (5 bases). Germline V gives CDR1 LGHNA, CDR2 YNFKEQ. The length of the CDR3 is 14 residues. Trimming stripped 1 base from V and 7 bases from J, with 14 bases between. The CDR3 spells CASSQVEGVNEQYF. CDR3 bases: TGTGCCAGCAGCCAAGTTGAGGGAGTTAATGAGCAGTACTTC.

This clonotype was counted only a few times. This chain joins TRBV12-3 or TRBV12-4 and TRBJ2-2; 8 nucleotides agree with TRBD2. V shed 3 bases, J shed 1 base, and the junction held 1 base outside the gene matches. CDR3 length: 15 residues. The CDR3 is CASSFREGNTGELFF. CDR3 bases: TGTGCCAGCAGTTTTCGGGAGGGGAACACCGGGGAGCTGTTTTTT.

This clonotype appeared a few times. This rearrangement joins TRBV20-1 to TRBJ2-7; 7 bases match TRBD1. The germline gives CDR1 DFQATT, CDR2 SNEGSKA (reference sequence). The CDR3 length is 14 residues. V trimming: 1 base; J trimming: 4 bases; junction bases outside the gene matches: 7. The CDR3 bases are TGCAGTGCTAGAGCGACGGGACAGCTTTACGAGCAGTACTTC. Translated: CSARATGQLYEQYF.

This clonotype was observed once. V gene TRBV5-1 combines with J gene TRBJ2-5; D possibly matches TRBD1 or TRBD2 (5 bases each). The ends were cut back, 0 bases at V and 11 bases at J, with 20 bases in the middle. The CDR3 totals 15 residues. Germline V lookup: CDR1 SGHRS, CDR2 YFSETQ. The chain's CDR3 is CASSLAGIAQNEQYF. As DNA, the CDR3 is TGCGCCAGCAGCTTGGCAGGGATAGCGCAGAATGAGCAGTACTTC.

The CDR3 loop reads CAISERPGGNTNEQFF. The CDR3 bases are TGTGCCATCAGTGAGCGGCCCGGGGGGAACACGAATGAGCAGTTCTTC. The chain uses TRBV10-3 and TRBJ2-1, with TRBD2 identical over 7 bases. The CDR3 contains 16 residues. J gave up 7 bases and V 2 bases, and 11 bases lay outside the gene matches. Germline V CDR1 and CDR2: ENHRY, SYGVKD.

This clonotype was detected a few times. The rearrangement joins TRBV4-2 to TRBJ2-5; 8 nucleotides agree with TRBD2. Germline values: CDR1 LGHNA, CDR2 YNFKEQ. The trim removed 3 bases at V and 11 bases at J, leaving 17 bases unmatched. The CDR3 has 16 residues. CDR3 region: CASSQADSGILGEQYF. In nucleotides, the CDR3 is TGTGCCAGCAGCCAGGCCGATAGCGGGATATTGGGGGAGCAGTACTTC.

This chain joins TRBV10-3 and TRBJ2-1; either TRBD1 or TRBD2 may supply D (6 bases each). The CDR3 has 14 residues. The V end lost 2 bases, the J end lost 4 bases, and 9 bases lay between the germline ends. Germline V gene lookup returns CDR1 ENHRY and CDR2 SYGVKD. CDR3 DNA: TGTGCCATCAGTGAGGGAGGGACATACAATGAGCAGTTCTTC. This codes for CAISEGGTYNEQFF.

This chain joins TRBV2 and TRBJ1-1, with D perhaps TRBD1 (6 bases). V shed 5 bases and J shed 1 base, with 11 bases lying between them. The V gene's germline CDR1 is SNHLY and CDR2 FYNNEI. This CDR3 has 14 residues. The CDR3 DNA is TGTGCCAGCAGTTCAGCCAGGGGGAACACTGAAGCTTTCTTT. Its translation is CASSSARGNTEAFF.